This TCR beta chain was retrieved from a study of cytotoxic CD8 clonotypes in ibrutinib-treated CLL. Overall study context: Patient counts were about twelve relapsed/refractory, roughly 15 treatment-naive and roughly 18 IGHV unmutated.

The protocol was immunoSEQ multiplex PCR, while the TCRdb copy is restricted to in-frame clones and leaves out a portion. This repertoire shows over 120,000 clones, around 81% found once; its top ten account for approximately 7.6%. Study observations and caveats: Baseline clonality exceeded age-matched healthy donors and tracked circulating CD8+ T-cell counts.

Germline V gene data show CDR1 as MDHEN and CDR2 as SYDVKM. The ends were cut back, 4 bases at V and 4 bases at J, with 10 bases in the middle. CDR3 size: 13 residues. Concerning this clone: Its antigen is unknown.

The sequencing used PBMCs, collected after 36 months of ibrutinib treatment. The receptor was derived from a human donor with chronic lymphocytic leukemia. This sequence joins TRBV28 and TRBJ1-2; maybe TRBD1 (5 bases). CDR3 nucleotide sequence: TGTGCCAGCAGTTACAGGTCCCTCTATGGCTACACCTTC. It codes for CASSYRSLYGYTF.